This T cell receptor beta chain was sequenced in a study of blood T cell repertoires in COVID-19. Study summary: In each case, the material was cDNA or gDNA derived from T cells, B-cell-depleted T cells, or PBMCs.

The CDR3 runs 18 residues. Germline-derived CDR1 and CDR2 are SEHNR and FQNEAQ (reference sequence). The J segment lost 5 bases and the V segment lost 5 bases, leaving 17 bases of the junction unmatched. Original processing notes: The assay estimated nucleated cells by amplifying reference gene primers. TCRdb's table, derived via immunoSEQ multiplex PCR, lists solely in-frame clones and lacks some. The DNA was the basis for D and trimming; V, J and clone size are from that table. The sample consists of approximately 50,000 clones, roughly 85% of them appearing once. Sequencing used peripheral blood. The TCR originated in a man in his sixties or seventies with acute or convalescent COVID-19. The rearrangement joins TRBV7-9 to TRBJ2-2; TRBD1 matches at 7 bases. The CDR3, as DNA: TGTGCCAGCAGCCAGGTCGTGGTTGAAGGGGGCTCGACCGGGGAGCTGTTTTTT. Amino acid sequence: CASSQVVVEGGSTGELFF. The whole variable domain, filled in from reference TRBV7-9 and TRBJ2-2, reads DTGVSQNPRHKITKRGQNVTFRCDPISEHNRLYWYRQTLGQGPEFLTYFQNEAQLEKSRLLSDRFSAERPKGSFSTLEIQRTEQGDSAMYLCASSQVVVEGGSTGELFFGEGSRLTVL.